These 2 T cell receptor beta chains were sequenced from one sample in a study of Ad26.COV2.S vaccination and SARS-CoV-2 variants (dated by TCRdb to the early 2020s). Library prep was done by the immunoSEQ multiplex PCR assay. Held by TCRdb, this immuneACCESS table contains in-frame sequences only and omits some clones. Under half of the omission traces to an unresolved V gene where checked; the cause of the rest is unknown. Within this sample are 350,000 to 450,000 clones, with about 90% of them counted one time only. Together, the top ten hold around 1.7% of the sample. The treatment or condition label on this specimen signifies: approximately 18 received Ad26.COV2.S at low or high dose, single or two shots; several received placebo; per-sample allocation not given. For vaccine and placebo recipients, the sequenced repertoires came from samples collected on day 63 after the first injection. The material sequenced was peripheral blood, taken in a trial of Ad26.COV2.S vaccine versus placebo. The receptors here all came from a person between 18 and 65 years old who received the Ad26.COV2.S COVID-19 vaccine or a placebo.

The gene calls are TRBV6-1 and TRBJ1-5; D not resolved. Germline V gene sequence: CDR1 MNHNS, CDR2 SASEGT. CDR3 length equals 14 residues. The ends were cut back, 3 bases at V and 0 bases at J, with 6 bases in the middle. CDR3 sequence: CASSDRNSNQPQHF. The CDR3 nucleotides read TGTGCCAGCAGTGACAGAAATAGCAATCAGCCCCAGCATTTT.

The CDR3 coding sequence is TGTGCCACCAGCAGAGATTTAGACTCGGACCCGTTGGAGTATTTT. Translation: CATSRDLDSDPLEYF. The chain has TRBV15 and TRBJ2-3; D unresolved. The CDR3 consists of 15 residues. Trimming cost V 0 bases and J 13 bases, with 20 bases left between them. The germline V gene has CDR1 LNHNV and CDR2 YYDKDF (reference sequence).